The next 23 T cell receptor beta chains were all read from a single sample in a study of T cell changes during pregnancy in multiple sclerosis. The protocol was immunoSEQ multiplex PCR, while the TCRdb copy is restricted to in-frame clones and leaves out a portion. Of around 69,000 clones listed, roughly 90% were seen once; the top ten hold roughly 5%. This specimen consisted of CD8+ T cells from peripheral blood mononuclear cells, obtained before pregnancy. These receptors originate from a female donor with multiple sclerosis, enrolled in a pregnancy study.

Only one count was recorded for this clone. The rearrangement links TRBV11-2 to TRBJ2-3; 8 nucleotides match TRBD2. The CDR3 spans 16 residues. With 2 bases clipped from V and 7 bases from J, the junction kept 11 bases outside the gene matches. Germline CDR1 is SGHAT and CDR2 is FQNNGV. CDR3 sequence: CASSLYGGGTIYTQYF. CDR3 nucleotide sequence: TGTGCCAGCAGCTTATACGGCGGGGGGACAATTTATACGCAGTATTTT.

The chain recombines TRBV28 with TRBJ1-2; TRBD1 matches at 7 bases. The length of the CDR3 is 14 residues. The germline V gene has CDR1 MDHEN and CDR2 SYDVKM. The trim removed 7 bases at V and 4 bases at J, leaving 9 bases unmatched. This CDR3 reads CASNRQGEPYGYTF. The CDR3 DNA follows: TGTGCCAGCAATAGACAGGGTGAACCCTATGGCTACACCTTC.

Only a few counts were recorded for this clone. The chain couples TRBV5-1 to TRBJ1-2; D gene ambiguous. Germline V CDR1 and CDR2: SGHRS, YFSETQ. The CDR3 consists of 13 residues. V was clipped by 0 bases and J by 3 bases, with 6 bases between them. The CDR3 loop is CASSLASDYGYTF. CDR3 in DNA: TGCGCCAGCAGCTTGGCCAGCGACTATGGCTACACCTTC.

V usage is TRBV5-1 and J usage is TRBJ1-4; D gene unclear. Trimming took off 0 bases at V and 0 bases at J, with 18 bases between the two ends. There are 19 residues in the CDR3. Germline-derived CDR1 and CDR2 are SGHRS and YFSETQ. CDR3 in DNA: TGCGCCAGCAGCTTGGCGGGCGCGGGGTTGGAGTCAACTAATGAAAAACTGTTTTTT. Encoded protein: CASSLAGAGLESTNEKLFF.

The chain combines TRBV15 with TRBJ1-5, with a tentative D call TRBD1 (6 bases). This CDR3 region has 15 residues. Germline V gene sequence: CDR1 LNHNV, CDR2 YYDKDF (reference sequence). V gave up 0 bases and J gave up 5 bases, with 11 bases separating them. The CDR3, as DNA: TGTGCCACCAGCAGAGACAGGGGAGATCATCAGCCCCAGCATTTT. This sequence encodes CATSRDRGDHQPQHF.

The chain recombines TRBV6-5 with TRBJ2-1; 8 bases map to TRBD1. This CDR3 has 15 residues. The germline gives CDR1 MNHEY, CDR2 SVGAGI. The ends lost 5 bases at V and 2 bases at J; junction bases unmatched: 5. The CDR3 DNA is TGTGCCAGCAGTACCCTACAGGGGGCCTACAATGAGCAGTTCTTC. Translation gives CASSTLQGAYNEQFF.

V usage is TRBV13 and J usage is TRBJ2-7; perhaps TRBD2 as D (5 bases). Trimming removed 3 bases from V and 6 bases from J, with 15 bases in between. CDR3 length: 14 amino acids. Germline V gives CDR1 PRHDT, CDR2 FYEKMQ (reference sequence). The CDR3 loop reads CASSFESSMAEQYF. In nucleotides, the CDR3 is TGTGCCAGCAGCTTTGAGTCTAGCATGGCCGAGCAGTACTTC.

In DNA, the CDR3 is TGTGCCAGCAGCCATGACAGGGGAGGAGAGACCCAGTACTTC. Translating it yields CASSHDRGGETQYF. The J gene is TRBJ2-5, the V gene TRBV7-9; 8 bases are shared with TRBD1. J lost 4 bases, V lost 5 bases, and 6 bases had no gene match. The V gene's germline CDR1 is SEHNR and CDR2 FQNEAQ (reference sequence). The CDR3 loop spans 14 amino acids. Full variable domain (rest looked up from reference TRBV7-9 and TRBJ2-5): DTGVSQNPRHKITKRGQNVTFRCDPISEHNRLYWYRQTLGQGPEFLTYFQNEAQLEKSRLLSDRFSAERPKGSFSTLEIQRTEQGDSAMYLCASSHDRGGETQYFGPGTRLLVL.

V is TRBV13 and J is TRBJ2-2; 8 positions match TRBD2. Germline-derived CDR1 and CDR2 are PRHDT and FYEKMQ (reference sequence). J lost 0 bases, V lost 3 bases, and 6 bases had no gene match. This CDR3 comprises 17 residues. The CDR3 DNA follows: TGTGCCAGCAGCTTCGGAGCGGGGGCCTCGAACACCGGGGAGCTGTTTTTT. Translating gives CASSFGAGASNTGELFF.

The chain combines TRBV7-8 with TRBJ2-7; the D gene is possibly TRBD2 (5 bases). The CDR3 has 12 amino acids. The ends were cut back, 4 bases at V and 3 bases at J, with 7 bases in the middle. In germline, CDR1 is SGHVS, CDR2 FQNEAQ. The CDR3 DNA follows: TGTGCCAGCAGCTCCGGGGACTACGAGCAGTACTTC. It is translated as CASSSGDYEQYF.

The chain links TRBV7-9 to TRBJ2-3; 11 nucleotides align to TRBD2. The CDR3 is 16 residues long. Germline CDR1 reads SEHNR; CDR2 reads FQNEAQ (reference sequence). V shed 5 bases, J shed 2 bases, and the junction held 6 bases outside the gene matches. The CDR3 reads CASSHKTSGDTDTQYF. The CDR3 bases are TGTGCCAGCAGCCATAAGACTAGCGGGGACACAGATACGCAGTATTTT.

The chain combines TRBV19 with TRBJ2-7, with 9 bases aligning to TRBD1. The J segment lost 4 bases and the V segment lost 6 bases, leaving 7 bases of the junction unmatched. CDR3 size: 14 residues. Germline CDR1 LNHDA, CDR2 SQIVND (reference sequence). This CDR3 reads CASRAGTGMYEQYF. CDR3 coding DNA: TGTGCCAGTAGGGCCGGGACAGGGATGTACGAGCAGTACTTC.

The chain joins TRBV5-1 to TRBJ2-7; 11 bases fit TRBD2. The germline V gene encodes CDR1 SGHRS and CDR2 YFSETQ. J lost 6 bases, V lost 7 bases, and 9 bases had no gene match. This CDR3 is 14 amino acids long. CDR3 sequence: CASGSSGGAFEQYF. DNA for the CDR3: TGCGCCAGCGGAAGTAGCGGGGGGGCCTTCGAGCAGTACTTC.

As DNA, the CDR3 is TGTGCCAGCATGCGAGGCGGGGGGGCTGGAGATACGCAGTATTTT. It encodes CASMRGGGAGDTQYF. The rearrangement links TRBV7-2 to TRBJ2-3, with TRBD2 identical over 9 bases. Per the germline V gene, CDR1 is SGHTA and CDR2 is FQGNSA. CDR3 length equals 15 residues. V shed 7 bases and J 5 bases; nucleotides not matched to a gene: 10.

V gene TRBV9 combines with J gene TRBJ1-2; D not certain. The V end was cut by 2 bases, the J end by 5 bases, with 7 bases between. Germline V gene data show CDR1 as SGDLS and CDR2 as YYNGEE. The CDR3 extends over 12 amino acids. CDR3 in DNA: TGTGCCAGCAGCGTGTCGGGGTATGGCTACACCTTC. It codes for CASSVSGYGYTF.

The J gene is TRBJ1-2, the V gene TRBV7-9; D might be TRBD1 (5 bases). The V gene lost 5 bases and the J gene lost 8 bases, with 12 bases spanning the gap. CDR1 is SEHNR and CDR2 is FQNEAQ in the germline V gene (reference sequence). The CDR3 runs 12 residues. The CDR3 protein is CASSGRVFGYTF. CDR3 coding DNA: TGTGCCAGCAGCGGCAGGGTTTTCGGCTACACCTTC.

The chain joins TRBV27 to TRBJ2-5, with 12 bases identical to TRBD2. The germline V gene encodes CDR1 MNHEY and CDR2 SMNVEV (reference sequence). This CDR3 has 15 residues. The V and J ends lost 6 bases and 4 bases, in that order; junction bases with no gene match: 6. The CDR3 region is CASRRTSGDLETQYF. For the CDR3, the DNA is TGTGCCAGCAGACGGACTAGCGGGGATTTAGAGACCCAGTACTTC.

DNA of the CDR3: TGTGCCAGCAGCTTATGGCAGACTACTAATGAAAAACTGTTTTTT. Translating gives CASSLWQTTNEKLFF. This sequence joins TRBV13 and TRBJ1-4, with D unclear. V was clipped by 2 bases and J by 2 bases, with 9 bases between them. From germline, CDR1 is PRHDT and CDR2 FYEKMQ (reference sequence). The CDR3 covers 15 residues.

The chain combines TRBV11-2 with TRBJ2-1; D is perhaps TRBD2 (7 bases). The germline CDR1 and CDR2 sequences are SGHAT and FQNNGV. V lost 6 bases and J 5 bases, leaving 17 bases between the germline ends. The CDR3 sequence is 15 residues long. CDR3 coding DNA: TGTGCCAGCAGTGTTTTCGGGGGGCTAGACAATGAGCAGTTCTTC. Encoded protein: CASSVFGGLDNEQFF. Drawing the rest from reference TRBV11-2 and TRBJ2-1, the complete variable domain is EAGVAQSPRYKIIEKRQSVAFWCNPISGHATLYWYQQILGQGPKLLIQFQNNGVVDDSQLPKDRFSAERLKGVDSTLKIQPAKLEDSAVYLCASSVFGGLDNEQFFGPGTRLTVL.

The J gene is TRBJ1-4, the V gene TRBV2; 7 bases match TRBD1. J was trimmed by 8 bases and V by 7 bases; bases with no gene match: 10. The CDR3 extends over 14 amino acids. Germline V gives CDR1 SNHLY, CDR2 FYNNEI. CDR3 protein: CASNPLQGREKLFF. Here the CDR3 DNA reads TGTGCCAGCAATCCGTTACAGGGGAGAGAAAAACTGTTTTTT.

The chain recombines TRBV7-9 with TRBJ1-1; a possible D gene is TRBD1 (5 bases). This CDR3 has 14 amino acids. The ends were cut back, 5 bases at V and 1 base at J, with 11 bases in the middle. The V gene's germline CDR1 is SEHNR and CDR2 FQNEAQ (reference sequence). The CDR3 coding sequence is TGTGCCAGCAGCAAAGGGGAAGGGAACACTGAAGCTTTCTTT. Its protein is CASSKGEGNTEAFF.

The chain carries TRBV19 and TRBJ2-7, with 12 nucleotides matching TRBD2. Trimming removed 6 bases from V and 1 base from J; junction bases left unmatched: 4. In germline, CDR1 is LNHDA, CDR2 SQIVND (reference sequence). The CDR3 runs 15 residues. CDR3 sequence: CASSKTSGGSYEQYF. The DNA of the CDR3 is TGTGCCAGTAGCAAAACTAGCGGGGGGTCCTACGAGCAGTACTTC.

This sequence joins TRBV30 and TRBJ2-7, with TRBD1 matching 11 bases. J lost 4 bases, V lost 4 bases, and 3 bases had no gene match. This CDR3 is 13 amino acids long. Germline CDR1 is GTSNPN and CDR2 is SVGIG (reference sequence). Here the CDR3 DNA reads TGTGCCTGGATAGGACAGGGGGCTTACGAGCAGTACTTC. Protein sequence: CAWIGQGAYEQYF.